The source of this TCR beta chain is a study of cytomegalovirus exposure and HLA in healthy donors. A word on this clone: Its antigen is unknown.

Whole-study results and caveats: Rarity held for most TCR sequences, but there were some public TCRs that occurred in many donors.

Vbeta (60) and Jbeta (13) primers were used in the PCR. TCRdb's copy holds only in-frame clones and misses some; the assay was immunoSEQ multiplex PCR. Here the sample spans roughly 180,000 clones, 79% being singletons. The sample taken for sequencing was PBMCs. The sequence was obtained from a girl aged 10-17 years in good health and CMV-seropositive.

DNA of the CDR3: TGTGCCAGCAGTTTCCCTATAAACACTGAAGCTTTCTTT. Protein: CASSFPINTEAFF. This rearrangement joins TRBV28 to TRBJ1-1, with D uncertain. The CDR3 contains 13 residues. Trimming cost V 3 bases and J 2 bases, with 7 bases left between them. The germline V gene encodes CDR1 MDHEN and CDR2 SYDVKM.